The 5 T cell receptor beta chains in this list originate from one sample, sequenced in a study of Tregs in tolerant kidney transplant recipients (dated by TCRdb to the late 2010s). The library was built by means of the immunoSEQ multiplex PCR assay. TCRdb's version of the immuneACCESS table is confined to in-frame rearrangements and falls short of the full clone set. An unresolved V gene accounts for under half of the shortfall where checked; the remainder is of unknown origin. A total of 16,000 or so clones appear in this sample, less than 80% of them only once. Clones ranked in the top ten supply more than 2.5% of the sample. These receptors have no known antigen. What was sequenced was Tregs from blood cultured with allogeneic cells. The receptors originated from a human donor in good health.

The DNA for the CDR3 is TGTGCCAGCAGCTTCGAACCGGGCCTTAAAAACGAGCAGTACTTC. This sequence encodes CASSFEPGLKNEQYF. The chain uses TRBV5-4 and TRBJ2-7; D is uncertain. This CDR3 is built from 15 residues. Germline-derived CDR1 and CDR2 are SGHNT and YYREEE (reference sequence). The V end lost 2 bases, the J end lost 5 bases, and 17 bases lay between the germline ends.

Judged by abundance, this clone is medium-sized. The gene calls are TRBV4-2 and TRBJ2-7; TRBD2 might be the D (6 bases). CDR3 size: 15 residues. V lost 1 base, J lost 2 bases, and 12 bases lay in between. Germline CDR1 and CDR2: LGHNA and YNFKEQ. The CDR3 reads CASSQAQGLAYEQYF. In DNA, the CDR3 is TGTGCCAGCAGCCAAGCCCAGGGACTGGCCTACGAGCAGTACTTC.

This clone was seen a handful of times. The chain has TRBV6-5 and TRBJ2-1, with 10 bases lining up with TRBD2. The CDR3 has 14 amino acids. From germline, CDR1 is MNHEY and CDR2 SVGAGI. The ends lost 7 bases at V and 8 bases at J; junction bases unmatched: 8. CDR3 DNA sequence: TGTGCCAGCAAACTAGCGGGACGGTCGCATGAGCAGTTCTTC. It codes for CASKLAGRSHEQFF.

This clone was seen once. V and J are TRBV9 and TRBJ2-3; TRBD1 aligns across 9 bases. Trimming removed 1 base from V and 2 bases from J; junction bases left unmatched: 8. The CDR3 is 17 amino acids. CDR1 SGDLS and CDR2 YYNGEE come from the germline V gene. The DNA for the CDR3 is TGTGCCAGCAGCGTAAGGGCACAGGGGGCCCCCACAGATACGCAGTATTTT. Residues: CASSVRAQGAPTDTQYF.

V usage is TRBV11-3 and J usage is TRBJ2-4; the D call may be TRBD1 or TRBD2 (6 bases each). Germline loops: CDR1 SGHNT, CDR2 YENEEA. CDR3 length: 16 amino acids. V lost 0 bases to trimming and J lost 1 base, with 10 bases between them. The CDR3 region is CASSLDPGAAKNIQYF. The CDR3 DNA reads TGTGCCAGCAGCTTAGATCCGGGGGCTGCCAAAAACATTCAGTACTTC.